A selection of T cell receptor beta chains follows, all from one sample in a study of cytomegalovirus exposure and HLA in healthy donors. Only in-frame clones appear in the TCRdb table, and some are missing; sequencing was by immunoSEQ multiplex PCR. This sample has approximately 100,000 clones, with roughly 84% found just once. Sequencing was performed on PBMCs. The receptors were gathered from a young man in good health and CMV-seropositive. The CDR3 runs from the conserved cysteine through the conserved F or W. Each record gives: J gene, clone size, V gene, D gene, CDR3 DNA, CDR3 protein. The D gene is left open where the match is weak. Clone sizes are given selectively: once, few, many, or a class where the clone is expanded.

TRBJ2-1 | - | TRBV7-8 | TRBD1 | TGTGCCAGCAGCTTAGTACCCGGACAGGGGGCAGGAAATGAGCAGTTCTTC | CASSLVPGQGAGNEQFF
TRBJ2-7 | - | TRBV5-1 | - | TGCGCCAGCAGAGCCCCAACAGCATACCCTCGCGAGCAGTACTTC | CASRAPTAYPREQYF
TRBJ2-2 | - | TRBV6-5 | TRBD2 | TGTGCCAGCAGAACTAGCGGGAGCACCGGGGAGCTGTTTTTT | CASRTSGSTGELFF
TRBJ2-1 | - | TRBV18 | - | TGTGCCAGCTCGCCGGCGGAAAGCTCCTACAATGAGCAGTTCTTC | CASSPAESSYNEQFF
TRBJ1-1 | - | TRBV29-1 | - | TGCAGCGTTGTAGACACTACTGAAGCTTTCTTT | CSVVDTTEAFF
TRBJ1-4 | - | TRBV15 | - | TGTGCCACCAGCAGAGATCTACAGTATGAAAAACTGTTTTTT | CATSRDLQYEKLFF
TRBJ2-7 | - | TRBV10-3 | TRBD1 | TGTGCCATCAGTGAAAGGACAGGGGCCTACGAGCAGTACTTC | CAISERTGAYEQYF
TRBJ2-3 | - | TRBV7-3 | TRBD2 | TGTGCCAGCAGCTTAACTAGCGGGGGCACAGATACGCAGTATTTT | CASSLTSGGTDTQYF
TRBJ1-5 | - | TRBV12-5 | TRBD1 | TGTGCTAGTGGTACGGGACAGGGAGGTCAGCCCCAGCATTTT | CASGTGQGGQPQHF
TRBJ2-2 | - | TRBV7-3 | TRBD2 | TGTGCCAGCAGCTCTCCGTGGGGACTAGCGGGGAACACCGGGGAGCTGTTTTTT | CASSSPWGLAGNTGELFF
TRBJ2-5 | - | TRBV10-3 | TRBD1 | TGTGCCATCAGCGATCCCGAAACAGGGGGCTCATTATTTTCCCAGTACTTC | CAISDPETGGSLFSQYF
TRBJ2-1 | - | TRBV19 | TRBD2 | TGTGCCAGTAGTTGGGTAGCGGGGGACTCCTACAATGAGCAGTTCTTC | CASSWVAGDSYNEQFF
TRBJ1-6 | - | TRBV25-1 | TRBD1 | TGTGCCAGCAGTCCACTTAAGACAGGGTCTGATTCACCCCTCCACTTT | CASSPLKTGSDSPLHF
TRBJ1-4 | - | TRBV19 | - | TGTGCCAGTAGTATTGTGGCCAGAATCTCAACTAATGAAAAACTGTTTTTT | CASSIVARISTNEKLFF
TRBJ1-5 | - | TRBV6-5 | TRBD1 | TGTGCCATCCGACAGGGGGGAGGTCATCAGCCCCAGCATTTT | CAIRQGGGHQPQHF
TRBJ2-7 | - | TRBV5-4 | - | TGTGCCAGCAGCCCCGCGGGCGGGTACGAGCAGTACTTC | CASSPAGGYEQYF
TRBJ1-1 | - | TRBV7-9 | TRBD1 | TGTGCCAGCAAACACAAGGACAGGCTTAACACTGAAGCTTTCTTT | CASKHKDRLNTEAFF
TRBJ1-1 | few | TRBV18 | TRBD1 | TGTGCCAGCTCACCTCAGGGGGCGGCTGAAGCTTTCTTT | CASSPQGAAEAFF
TRBJ2-7 | - | TRBV19 | - | TGTGCCAGTAGTATTTATTTTGCGGGATTGAGCGAGCAGTACTTC | CASSIYFAGLSEQYF
TRBJ1-1 | - | TRBV29-1 | - | TGCAGCGTTGGGTTTCAGGGCGCTGAAGCTTTCTTT | CSVGFQGAEAFF
TRBJ2-7 | - | TRBV4-1 | TRBD1 | TGCGCCAGCAGCCGATTTGGGGGGAACAGGGACAGGGCATTCGCCTACGAGCAGTACTTC | CASSRFGGNRDRAFAYEQYF
TRBJ2-7 | - | TRBV13 | TRBD2 | TGTGCCAGCAGCCCCGGGGGGGACTCCCGATCCTACGAGCAGTACTTC | CASSPGGDSRSYEQYF
TRBJ1-2 | - | TRBV6-5 | - | TGTGCCAGCAGCACTATCAGGACAGACTCCTATGGCTACACCTTC | CASSTIRTDSYGYTF
TRBJ1-2 | - | TRBV20-1 | - | TGCAGTGCTAGGGAGGGAATGGGCTACACCTTC | CSAREGMGYTF
TRBJ2-1 | - | TRBV5-1 | TRBD2 | TGCGCCAGCAGAACTCTAGCGGGGACGCAGAGTAGGCAGTTCTTC | CASRTLAGTQSRQFF
TRBJ1-2 | - | TRBV5-6 | - | TGTGCCAGCAGCTTGGGGTCAGTCCCTAGTGGCTACACCTTC | CASSLGSVPSGYTF
TRBJ2-2 | - | TRBV7-3 | TRBD2 | TGTGCCAGCAGCTTATACCCACTAGCGGGAGACACCGGGGAGCTGTTTTTT | CASSLYPLAGDTGELFF
TRBJ1-3 | - | TRBV4-3 | TRBD1 | TGCGCCAGCAGCCAAGTGGACAGGGGAGGAAACACCATATATTTT | CASSQVDRGGNTIYF
TRBJ1-5 | - | TRBV5-8 | TRBD1 | TGTGCCAGCAGCGATACCGGGACAGGGGATCAGCCCCAGCATTTT | CASSDTGTGDQPQHF
TRBJ1-5 | - | TRBV11-1 | - | TGTGCCAGCAGCTTAGAAGAGGGTCAGCCCCAGCATTTT | CASSLEEGQPQHF
TRBJ1-2 | - | TRBV9 | - | TGTGCCAGCAGCGCCTCAGGGTATGGCTACACCTTC | CASSASGYGYTF
TRBJ1-1 | - | TRBV18 | - | TGTGCCAGCTCACCATCCGAACAGGCTGAAGCTTTCTTT | CASSPSEQAEAFF
TRBJ2-7 | - | TRBV7-2 | TRBD2 | TGTGCCAGCAGCTTTGTTAGCGGGAGTCAAAATTTCGGCTCCGAGCAGTACTTC | CASSFVSGSQNFGSEQYF
TRBJ2-7 | - | TRBV5-5 | - | TGTGCCACCTCACCCGACAGCGGGTCCTACGAGCAGTACTTC | CATSPDSGSYEQYF